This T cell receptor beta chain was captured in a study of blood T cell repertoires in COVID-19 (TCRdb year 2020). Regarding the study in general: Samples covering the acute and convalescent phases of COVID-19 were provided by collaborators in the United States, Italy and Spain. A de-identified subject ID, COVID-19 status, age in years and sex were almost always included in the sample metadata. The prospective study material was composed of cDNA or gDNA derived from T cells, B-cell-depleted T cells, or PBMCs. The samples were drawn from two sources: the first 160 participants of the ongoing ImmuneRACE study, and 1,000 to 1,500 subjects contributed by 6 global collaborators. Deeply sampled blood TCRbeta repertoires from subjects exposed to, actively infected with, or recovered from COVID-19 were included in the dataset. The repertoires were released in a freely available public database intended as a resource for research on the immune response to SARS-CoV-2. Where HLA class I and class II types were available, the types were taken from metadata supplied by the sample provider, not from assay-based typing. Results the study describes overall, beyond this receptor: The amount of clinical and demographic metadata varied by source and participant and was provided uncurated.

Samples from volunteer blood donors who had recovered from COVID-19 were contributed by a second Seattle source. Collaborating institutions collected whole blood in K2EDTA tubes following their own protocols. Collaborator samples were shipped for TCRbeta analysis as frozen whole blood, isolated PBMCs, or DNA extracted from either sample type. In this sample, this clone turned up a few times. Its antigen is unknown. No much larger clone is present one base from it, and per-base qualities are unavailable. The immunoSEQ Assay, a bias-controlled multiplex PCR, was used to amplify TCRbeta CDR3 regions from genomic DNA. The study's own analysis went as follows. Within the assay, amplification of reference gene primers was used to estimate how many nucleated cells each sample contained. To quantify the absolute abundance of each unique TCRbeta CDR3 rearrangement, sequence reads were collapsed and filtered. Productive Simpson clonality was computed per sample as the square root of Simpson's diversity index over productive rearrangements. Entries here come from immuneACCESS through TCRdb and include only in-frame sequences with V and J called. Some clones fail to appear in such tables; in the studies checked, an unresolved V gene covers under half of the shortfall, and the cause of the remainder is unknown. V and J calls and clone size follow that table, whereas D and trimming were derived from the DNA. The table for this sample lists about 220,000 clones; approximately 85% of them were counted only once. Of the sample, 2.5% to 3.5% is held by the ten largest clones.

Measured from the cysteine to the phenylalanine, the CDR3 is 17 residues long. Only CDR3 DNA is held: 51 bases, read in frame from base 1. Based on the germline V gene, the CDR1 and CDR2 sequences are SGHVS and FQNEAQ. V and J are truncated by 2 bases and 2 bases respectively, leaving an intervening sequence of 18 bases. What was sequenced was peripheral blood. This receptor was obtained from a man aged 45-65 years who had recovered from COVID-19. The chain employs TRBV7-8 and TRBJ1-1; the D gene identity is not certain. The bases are TGTGCCAGCAGCTTAAGGCTGGGAGAAAACTTAAACACTGAAGCTTTCTTT. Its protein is CASSLRLGENLNTEAFF.